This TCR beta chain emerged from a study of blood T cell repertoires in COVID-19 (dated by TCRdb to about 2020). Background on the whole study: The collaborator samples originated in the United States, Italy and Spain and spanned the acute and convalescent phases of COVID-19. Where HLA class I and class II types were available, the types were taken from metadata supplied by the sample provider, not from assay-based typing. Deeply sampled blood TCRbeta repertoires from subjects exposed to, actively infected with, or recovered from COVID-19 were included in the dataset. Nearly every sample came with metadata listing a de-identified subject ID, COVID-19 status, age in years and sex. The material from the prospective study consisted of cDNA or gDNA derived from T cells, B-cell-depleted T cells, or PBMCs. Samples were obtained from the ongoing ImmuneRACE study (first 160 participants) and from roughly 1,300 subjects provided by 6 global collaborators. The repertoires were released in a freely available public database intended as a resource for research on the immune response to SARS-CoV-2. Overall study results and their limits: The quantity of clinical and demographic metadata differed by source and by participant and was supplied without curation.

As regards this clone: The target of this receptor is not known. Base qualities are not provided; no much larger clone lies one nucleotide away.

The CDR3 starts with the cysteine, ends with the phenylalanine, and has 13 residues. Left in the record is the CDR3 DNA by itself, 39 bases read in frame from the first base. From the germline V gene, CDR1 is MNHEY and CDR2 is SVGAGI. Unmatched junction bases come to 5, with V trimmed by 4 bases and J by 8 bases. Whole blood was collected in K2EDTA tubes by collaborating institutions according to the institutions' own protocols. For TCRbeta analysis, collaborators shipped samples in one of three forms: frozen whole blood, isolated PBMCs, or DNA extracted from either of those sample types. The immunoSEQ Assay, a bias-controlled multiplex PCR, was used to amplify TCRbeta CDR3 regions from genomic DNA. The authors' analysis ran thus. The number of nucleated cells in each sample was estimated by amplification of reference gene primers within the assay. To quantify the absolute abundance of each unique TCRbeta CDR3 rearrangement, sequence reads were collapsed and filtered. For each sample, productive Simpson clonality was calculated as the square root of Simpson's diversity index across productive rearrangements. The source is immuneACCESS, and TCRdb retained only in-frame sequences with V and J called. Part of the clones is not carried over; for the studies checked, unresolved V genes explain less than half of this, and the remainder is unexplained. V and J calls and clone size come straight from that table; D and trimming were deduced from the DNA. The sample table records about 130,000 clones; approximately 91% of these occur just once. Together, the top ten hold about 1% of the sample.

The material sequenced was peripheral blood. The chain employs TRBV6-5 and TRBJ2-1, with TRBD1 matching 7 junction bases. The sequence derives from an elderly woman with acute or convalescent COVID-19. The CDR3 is CASSLTGEHEQFF. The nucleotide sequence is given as TGTGCCAGCAGTTTAACAGGGGAGCATGAGCAGTTCTTC.